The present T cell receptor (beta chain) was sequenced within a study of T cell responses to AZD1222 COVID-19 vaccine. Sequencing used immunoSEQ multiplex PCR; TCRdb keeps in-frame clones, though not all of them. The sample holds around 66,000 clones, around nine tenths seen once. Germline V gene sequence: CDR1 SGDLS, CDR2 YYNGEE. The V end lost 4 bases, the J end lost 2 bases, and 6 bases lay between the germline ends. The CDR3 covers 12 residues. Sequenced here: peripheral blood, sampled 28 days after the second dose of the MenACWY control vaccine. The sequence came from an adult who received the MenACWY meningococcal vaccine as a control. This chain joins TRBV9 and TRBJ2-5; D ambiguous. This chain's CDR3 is CASSQRQETQYF. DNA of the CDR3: TGTGCCAGCAGCCAGAGACAAGAGACCCAGTACTTC.